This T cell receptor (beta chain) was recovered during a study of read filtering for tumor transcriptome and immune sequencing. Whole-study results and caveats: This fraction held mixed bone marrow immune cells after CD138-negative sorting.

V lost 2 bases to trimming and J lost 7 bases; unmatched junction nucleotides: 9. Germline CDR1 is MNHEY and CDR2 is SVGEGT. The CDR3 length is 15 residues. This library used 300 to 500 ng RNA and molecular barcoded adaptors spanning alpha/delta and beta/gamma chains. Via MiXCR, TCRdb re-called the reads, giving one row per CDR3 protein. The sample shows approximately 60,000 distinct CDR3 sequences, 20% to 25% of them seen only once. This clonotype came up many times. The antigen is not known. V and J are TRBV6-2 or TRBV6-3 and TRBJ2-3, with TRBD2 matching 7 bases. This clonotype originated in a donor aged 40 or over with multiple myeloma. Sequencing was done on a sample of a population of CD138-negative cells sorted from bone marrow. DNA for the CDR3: TGTGCCAGCAGTTACGCATCGGGAGGATGGAATACGCAGTATTTT. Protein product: CASSYASGGWNTQYF.